This record concerns one T cell receptor (beta chain) sequence. CDR3 length: 16 residues. CDR1 and CDR2 from the germline V gene are SGHTA and FQGTGA. V lost 2 bases and J 4 bases, leaving 14 bases between the germline ends. The data are from a study of T-cell reconstitution after alpha-beta-depleted transplantation in children. The library targeted TCRbeta and was prepared with unique molecular identifiers. Each CDR3 protein gets one entry after TCRdb re-called the PCR reads with MiXCR. Found here are nearly 400,000 distinct CDR3 sequences, around 21% of them singletons; the top ten hold 3.8%. The V call is TRBV7-3, the J call TRBJ2-2; weak D call: TRBD1 (5 bases). The clonotype comes from a human donor who donated a stem cell graft to a child with acute myeloid leukemia. Sequences were derived from PBMCs from the stem cell graft donor, sampled from the stem cell graft. CDR3 DNA sequence: TGTGCCAGCAGCTTAGGGGCAGTTACGGTCACCGGGGAGCTGTTTTTT. Translated: CASSLGAVTVTGELFF.